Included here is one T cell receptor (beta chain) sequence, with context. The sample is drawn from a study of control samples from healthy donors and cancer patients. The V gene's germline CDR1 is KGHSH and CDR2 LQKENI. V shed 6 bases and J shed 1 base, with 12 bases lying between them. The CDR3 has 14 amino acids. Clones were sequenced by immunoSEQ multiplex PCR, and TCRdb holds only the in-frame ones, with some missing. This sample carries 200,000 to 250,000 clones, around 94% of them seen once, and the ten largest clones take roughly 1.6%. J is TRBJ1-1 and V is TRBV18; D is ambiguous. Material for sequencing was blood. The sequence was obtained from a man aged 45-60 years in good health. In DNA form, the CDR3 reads TGTGCCAGCTCTTCGAGGGCCAAGAACACTGAAGCTTTCTTT. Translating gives CASSSRAKNTEAFF.